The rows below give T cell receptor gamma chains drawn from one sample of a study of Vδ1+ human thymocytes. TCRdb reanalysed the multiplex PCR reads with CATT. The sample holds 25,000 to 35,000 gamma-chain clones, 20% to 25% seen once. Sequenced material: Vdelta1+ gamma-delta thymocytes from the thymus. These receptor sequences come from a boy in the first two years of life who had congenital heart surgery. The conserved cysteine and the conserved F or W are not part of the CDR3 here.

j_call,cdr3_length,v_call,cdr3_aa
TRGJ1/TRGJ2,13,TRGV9,ALWEVGAFYYKKL
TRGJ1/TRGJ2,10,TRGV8,ATWDSHGKKL
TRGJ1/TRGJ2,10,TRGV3,ATWDRRWKKL
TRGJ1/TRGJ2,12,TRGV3,ATWDRPGDYKKL
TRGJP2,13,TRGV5,ATWDSKSSDWIKT
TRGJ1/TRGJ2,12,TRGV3,ATWDRTNYYKKL
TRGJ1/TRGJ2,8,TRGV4,ATWENKKL
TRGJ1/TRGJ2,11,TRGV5,ATWGSNYYKKL
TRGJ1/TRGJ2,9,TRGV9,ALWEATKKL
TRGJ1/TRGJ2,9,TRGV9,ALWEIYKKL
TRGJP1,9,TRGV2,ATWDRGFKI
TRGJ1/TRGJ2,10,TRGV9,ASRVSYYKKL
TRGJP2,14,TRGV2,ATWDGKYSSDWIKT
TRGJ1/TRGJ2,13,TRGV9,ALWLFYRDYYKKL
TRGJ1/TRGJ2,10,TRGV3,ATWVRGDKKL
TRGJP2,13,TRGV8,ATWDTLSSDWIKT
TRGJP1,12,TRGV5,ATWDPTTGWFKI
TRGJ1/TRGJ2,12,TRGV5,ATWDRLNYYKKL
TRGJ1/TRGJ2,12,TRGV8,ATWDGKDYYKKL
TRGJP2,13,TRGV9,ALWEPGSSDWIKT
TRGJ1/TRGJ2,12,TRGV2,ATWDGPYYYKKL
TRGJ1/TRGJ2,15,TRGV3,ATWDRHPRPSLYKKL
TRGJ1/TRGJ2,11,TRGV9,ALWEPTYYKKL
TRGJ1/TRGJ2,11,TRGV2,ATWDGLWYKKL
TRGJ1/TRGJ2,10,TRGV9,ALWEVQIEKL
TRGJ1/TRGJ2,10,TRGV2,ATCPDYYKKL
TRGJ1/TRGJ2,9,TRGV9,ALWEKAVGL
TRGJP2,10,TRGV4,ATWDSSWIKT
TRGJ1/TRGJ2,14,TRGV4,ATWDGPEGLGYKKL
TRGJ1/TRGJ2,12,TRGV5,ATWDRRFYYKKL
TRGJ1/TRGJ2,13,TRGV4,ATWTLAQNYYKKL
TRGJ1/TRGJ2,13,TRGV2,ATWDGRCYTYKKL
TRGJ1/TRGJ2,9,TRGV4,ATYLSGKKL
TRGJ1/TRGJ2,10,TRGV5,ATWDRVYKKL
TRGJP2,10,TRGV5,ATTCSDWIKT
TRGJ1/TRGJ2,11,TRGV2,ATWDRLYYKKL
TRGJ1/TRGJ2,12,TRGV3,ATWDSSIYYKKL
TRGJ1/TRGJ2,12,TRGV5,ATWDRGDYYKNL
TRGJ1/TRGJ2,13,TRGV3,ATWDRPWSYYKKL
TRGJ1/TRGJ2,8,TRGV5,ATWRDKKL
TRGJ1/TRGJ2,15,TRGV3,ATWDTLLGKNYYKKL
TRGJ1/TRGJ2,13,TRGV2,ATWDGPRISSKKL
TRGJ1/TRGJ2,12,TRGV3,ATWDRRGSDEKL
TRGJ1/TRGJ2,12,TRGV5,ATWDRPSCYKKL
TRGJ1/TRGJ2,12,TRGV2,ATWDEGVYYKKL
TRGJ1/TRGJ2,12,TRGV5,ATWDITDYYKKL